These T cell receptor beta chains were read from a single sample in a study of PD-1 blockade in classical Hodgkin lymphoma. This table comes from immunoSEQ multiplex PCR, and its TCRdb copy is limited to in-frame clones, with some not included. This table holds about 46,000 clones, about three quarters found once. Sequences were derived from peripheral blood mononuclear cells (PBMCs), sampled at baseline. Receptors originate from a human donor with classical Hodgkin lymphoma. The CDR3 runs from the conserved cysteine through the conserved F or W. A D gene is named only where the DNA matches it firmly.

>TRBV6-1|16|TRBD1|TRBJ1-6
CASSGDRGNYNSPLHF
>TRBV11-1|17|TRBD1|TRBJ2-7
CASSFIPGTAIAYEQYF
>TRBV5-1|14|NA|TRBJ2-7
CASSSWESSYEQYF
>TRBV12-5|17|NA|TRBJ2-2
CASGTSQGSPNTGELFF
>TRBV30|16|TRBD1|TRBJ1-2
CAWSPTGVNTNYGYTF
>TRBV5-6|13|NA|TRBJ1-1
CASSFVGNTEAFF
>TRBV7-9|18|TRBD1|TRBJ1-5
CASSLARGQANLNQPQHF
>TRBV7-6|11|NA|TRBJ2-1
CASSSSVEQFF
>TRBV10-1|14|TRBD1|TRBJ1-4
CASSEGTGHEKLFF
>TRBV27|13|NA|TRBJ1-5
CASSLLGDQPQHF
>TRBV12-5|14|TRBD1|TRBJ2-5
CASGRTGGRETQYF
>TRBV2|13|NA|TRBJ2-1
CASSALSYNEQFF
>TRBV7-2|14|NA|TRBJ1-3
CASSFPVRGNTIYF
>TRBV9|15|TRBD2|TRBJ2-1
CASSPRLAGEDEQFF
>TRBV7-9|14|NA|TRBJ2-2
CASSLTGTLGELFF
>TRBV7-9|19|NA|TRBJ2-1
CASSSPPSSDGSPYNEQFF
>TRBV9|16|TRBD1|TRBJ2-1
CASSVAGTGSYNEQFF
>TRBV18|14|NA|TRBJ1-2
CASSPSAGLYGYTF
>TRBV28|15|TRBD1|TRBJ1-2
CASSWPPDRGYGYTF
>TRBV6-5|15|TRBD1|TRBJ1-2
CASSSQLRDRAGYTF
>TRBV15|16|TRBD1|TRBJ1-3
CATSGGQSISGNTIYF
>TRBV5-4|18|TRBD2|TRBJ2-2
CASSSPSSSGRRTGELFF
>TRBV5-1|14|TRBD2|TRBJ2-7
CASAILAGGYEQYF
>TRBV7-3|14|NA|TRBJ2-7
CASSPNGGLYEQYF
>TRBV5-1|12|NA|TRBJ2-3
CASSSFTDTQYF
>TRBV5-6|14|TRBD2|TRBJ2-1
CASSGLAGGEEQFF
>TRBV19|14|NA|TRBJ1-1
CASSPITGDTEAFF
>TRBV30|16|NA|TRBJ2-7
CAWSKVRTGRVYEQYF
>TRBV6-5|11|NA|TRBJ2-7
CASSYLGQINF
>TRBV19|15|TRBD1|TRBJ2-2
CASSRTGENTGELFF
>TRBV28|12|NA|TRBJ2-3
CASSLFPDTQYF
>TRBV27|15|NA|TRBJ2-3
CASSLSILRIDTQYF
>TRBV5-1|16|TRBD1|TRBJ2-1
CASSSSGTGGGNEQFF
>TRBV19|15|NA|TRBJ2-3
CASSMGGTRTDTQYF
>TRBV6-6|13|NA|TRBJ1-5
CASSSNSNQPQHF
>TRBV19|15|NA|TRBJ2-2
CASTLGQPGTGELFF
>TRBV27|15|TRBD1|TRBJ1-2
CASSLYYRDRGGYTF
>TRBV30|14|TRBD1|TRBJ1-2
CAWSYRGPVYGYTF
>TRBV6-6|15|TRBD2|TRBJ2-1
CASSQSGSSYNEQFF